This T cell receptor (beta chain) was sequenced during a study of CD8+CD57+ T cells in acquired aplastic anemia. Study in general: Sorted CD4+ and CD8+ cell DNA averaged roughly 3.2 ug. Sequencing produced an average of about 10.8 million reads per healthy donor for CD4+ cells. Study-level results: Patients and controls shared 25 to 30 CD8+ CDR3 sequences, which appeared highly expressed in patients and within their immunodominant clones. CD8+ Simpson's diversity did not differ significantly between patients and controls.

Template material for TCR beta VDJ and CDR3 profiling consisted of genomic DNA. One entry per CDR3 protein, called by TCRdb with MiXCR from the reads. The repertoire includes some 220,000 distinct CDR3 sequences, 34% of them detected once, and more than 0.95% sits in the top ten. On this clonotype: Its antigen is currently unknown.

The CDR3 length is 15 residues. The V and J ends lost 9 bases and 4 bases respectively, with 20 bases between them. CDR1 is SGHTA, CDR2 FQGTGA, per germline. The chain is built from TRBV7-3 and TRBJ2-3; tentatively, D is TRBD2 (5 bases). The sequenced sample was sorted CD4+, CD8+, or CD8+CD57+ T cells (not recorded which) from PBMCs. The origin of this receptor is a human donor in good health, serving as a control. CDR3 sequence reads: CASSITSTGADTQYF. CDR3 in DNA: TGTGCCAGTAGTATAACTAGTACTGGCGCAGATACGCAGTATTTT.